This TCR beta chain derives from a study of CD8+ T cells in alopecia areata. In the study overall: The drug, oral tofacitinib, was given to treated patients at 5 to 10 mg twice daily.

Study-wide points: Under tofacitinib, fewer expanded CD8+ clones appeared among the top 100 scalp clones. Among the cells sequenced in scalp samples are also the resident alphabeta T cells of normal skin. An increase in clonality over normal scalp was evident in lesional scalp, especially alopecia totalis/universalis.

Trimming stripped 4 bases from V and 1 base from J, with 11 bases between. The V gene's germline CDR1 is MGHDK and CDR2 SYGVNS. This CDR3 spans 14 amino acids. Regarding treatment: oral pan-JAK inhibitor, 5-10 mg twice daily. Details on this clone: Antigen specificity is unknown.

The sequencing template was cDNA reverse transcribed from extracted RNA. Some clones are missing from TCRdb's copy, which holds only in-frame ones; the method was immunoSEQ multiplex PCR. The sample carries 110,000 to 150,000 clones, about 86% recorded once. The source was CD8+ T cells sorted from blood, collected at week 4, from a patient treated with tofacitinib. This TCR derives from a human donor with alopecia areata. The chain combines TRBV25-1 with TRBJ2-7; the D gene could be TRBD1 or TRBD2 (5 bases each). CDR3 sequence: CASSGDVRSYEQYF. The DNA of the CDR3 is TGTGCCAGCAGTGGGGACGTTCGATCCTACGAGCAGTACTTC.